This passage covers 23 T cell receptor beta chains from one sample sequenced in a study of CD8 T cells in Susac syndrome. RNA, at about 0.45 to 1 ug, was reverse transcribed with random hexamers. MiXCR was run by TCRdb on the immunoSEQ multiplex PCR reads, yielding one entry per CDR3 protein. The sample carries almost 450,000 distinct CDR3 sequences, more than 80% recorded once. What was sequenced was CD8+ T cells from PBMCs. Receptor source: a human donor with multiple sclerosis.

V usage is TRBV5-1 and J usage is TRBJ1-5; 7 nucleotides align to TRBD1. This CDR3 contains 15 residues. CDR1 SGHRS and CDR2 YFSETQ come from the germline V gene. J lost 3 bases, V lost 5 bases, and 8 bases had no gene match. DNA for the CDR3: TGCGCCAGCAGTATATCCGGGACAGACAATCAGCCCCAGCATTTT. This translates into CASSISGTDNQPQHF.

The V and J genes are TRBV7-9 and TRBJ2-7, with TRBD2 as a possible D gene (5 bases). V lost 3 bases and J lost 2, with 11 bases in between. This CDR3 region has 14 residues. Germline V CDR1 and CDR2: SEHNR, FQNEAQ (reference sequence). DNA for the CDR3: TGTGCCAGCAGCTTTAAGTCGGGGACCTACGAGCAGTACTTC. It yields the protein CASSFKSGTYEQYF.

The rearrangement joins TRBV7-9 to TRBJ2-7; D may match TRBD1 or TRBD2 (6 bases each). The CDR3 contains 16 residues. Germline CDR1 is SEHNR and CDR2 is FQNEAQ (reference sequence). V was clipped by 2 bases and J by 0 bases, with 14 bases between them. The DNA of the CDR3 is TGTGCCAGCAGCTTACTCGGGGGCCTAGGCTCCTACGAGCAGTACTTC. Protein product: CASSLLGGLGSYEQYF.

The chain recombines TRBV7-9 with TRBJ1-3; 7 bases map to TRBD1. This CDR3 has 16 residues. V shed 5 bases, J shed 0 bases, and the junction held 7 bases outside the gene matches. From germline, CDR1 is SEHNR and CDR2 FQNEAQ (reference sequence). The CDR3 DNA reads TGTGCCAGCAGCGGACAGGAAGCTGACTCTGGAAACACCATATATTTT. Its protein is CASSGQEADSGNTIYF.

This chain uses TRBV5-1 with TRBJ2-7; tentatively, D is TRBD1 (6 bases). The germline gives CDR1 SGHRS, CDR2 YFSETQ. V was cut by 2 bases and J by 2 bases, with 14 bases left in between. The CDR3 totals 15 residues. CDR3 sequence: CASSFGQGKAYEQYF. The CDR3 bases are TGCGCCAGCAGCTTCGGCCAGGGGAAGGCCTACGAGCAGTACTTC.

J is TRBJ2-1 and V is TRBV27; D remains ambiguous. Germline V gene sequence: CDR1 MNHEY, CDR2 SMNVEV (reference sequence). V was cut by 4 bases and J by 6 bases, with 7 bases left in between. The CDR3 runs to 12 residues. DNA for the CDR3: TGTGCCAGCAGTTCACAGTTCAATGAGCAGTTCTTC. It translates to CASSSQFNEQFF.

In its sample, this clonotype was seen a few times. This chain uses TRBV2 with TRBJ1-1; a possible D gene is TRBD1 (6 bases). In germline, CDR1 is SNHLY, CDR2 FYNNEI. Trimming took 5 bases from V and 2 from J, leaving 9 bases between them. This CDR3 region has 13 residues. CDR3 region: CASSRGPNTEAFF. CDR3 DNA sequence: TGTGCCAGCAGTCGGGGGCCCAACACTGAAGCTTTCTTT.

J is TRBJ2-3 and V is TRBV7-7, with 7 bases aligning to TRBD2. The CDR3 runs to 16 residues. Germline CDR1 and CDR2: SSHAT and FNYEAQ (reference sequence). V lost 1 base and J lost 3; bases outside the gene matches: 7. This CDR3 reads CASSLEPGGVTDTQYF. The CDR3 DNA reads as TGTGCCAGCAGCTTAGAACCGGGGGGTGTGACAGATACGCAGTATTTT.

This chain connects TRBV13 to TRBJ1-4; no firm D call. V gave up 1 base and J gave up 6 bases, with 12 bases separating them. The germline gives CDR1 PRHDT, CDR2 FYEKMQ (reference sequence). The CDR3 covers 15 residues. The CDR3 protein is CASSLAVYGDEKLFF. CDR3 in DNA: TGTGCCAGCAGCTTAGCAGTTTATGGGGATGAAAAACTGTTTTTT.

DNA of the CDR3: TGTGCCAGCAGTTTAATTGGGGAAGAGGAGCAGTTCTTC. Protein sequence: CASSLIGEEEQFF. This chain connects TRBV27 to TRBJ2-1; the D is unclear. CDR1 and CDR2 from the germline V gene are MNHEY and SMNVEV (reference sequence). The CDR3 extends over 13 amino acids. Trimming shortened V by 2 bases and J by 10 bases, and 12 bases separated the two germline ends.

This chain connects TRBV12-3 or TRBV12-4 to TRBJ2-3; D remains ambiguous. The CDR3 loop spans 14 amino acids. V was cut by 4 bases and J by 0 bases, with 8 bases left in between. Here the CDR3 DNA reads TGTGCCAGCAGTTGGGTCTCTAGCACAGATACGCAGTATTTT. This gives the protein CASSWVSSTDTQYF.

The chain uses TRBV6-5 and TRBJ2-7, with 9 bases aligning to TRBD2. There are 15 residues in the CDR3. The V gene end was trimmed by 5 bases and the J gene end by 3 bases; junction bases not matched to a gene: 8. The germline gives CDR1 MNHEY, CDR2 SVGAGI. CDR3 in amino acids: CASSNGLATYYEQYF. In DNA form, the CDR3 reads TGTGCCAGCAGTAACGGACTAGCGACGTACTACGAGCAGTACTTC.

The chain links TRBV7-9 to TRBJ1-1, with a possible D match to TRBD1 (5 bases). V was pared by 1 base and J by 4 bases, with 16 bases between. The germline gives CDR1 SEHNR, CDR2 FQNEAQ (reference sequence). The CDR3 has 16 amino acids. The CDR3 reads CASSLDFGGEGTEAFF. CDR3 DNA sequence: TGTGCCAGCAGCTTAGACTTCGGGGGAGAAGGCACTGAAGCTTTCTTT.

This chain connects TRBV28 to TRBJ2-1, with 11 positions matching TRBD2. This CDR3 is built from 18 residues. Per the germline V gene, CDR1 is MDHEN and CDR2 is SYDVKM. The V gene end was trimmed by 6 bases and the J gene end by 10 bases; junction bases not matched to a gene: 20. The CDR3 sequence is CASSKHLLAGGSIEEQFF. CDR3 in DNA: TGTGCCAGCAGCAAACATTTGTTAGCGGGAGGGTCAATTGAGGAGCAGTTCTTC.

The V and J genes are TRBV12-3 or TRBV12-4 and TRBJ1-5; D is unclear. The CDR3 consists of 12 residues. Trimming removed 5 bases from V and 4 bases from J, with 6 bases in between. The CDR3 loop is CASSPENQPQHF. The CDR3 region has the DNA TGTGCCAGCAGTCCAGAGAATCAGCCCCAGCATTTT.

The chain employs TRBV6-1 and TRBJ1-3, with 11 bases that match TRBD1. In germline, CDR1 is MNHNS, CDR2 SASEGT. The CDR3 spans 22 residues. After removal of 5 bases from V and 0 bases from J, the junction contained 21 bases not matched to a gene. CDR3 loop: CASSKISFPGTGGPNSGNTIYF. The CDR3 DNA follows: TGTGCCAGCAGTAAAATCTCATTCCCCGGGACAGGGGGGCCAAACTCTGGAAACACCATATATTTT.

The rearrangement uses TRBV28 and TRBJ2-7; possibly TRBD2 for D (5 bases). Trimming removed 6 bases from V and 1 base from J, with 13 bases in between. Germline CDR1 reads MDHEN; CDR2 reads SYDVKM. The CDR3 is 14 amino acids. CDR3 coding DNA: TGTGCCAGCAGCCCCGGGGAGTTATCCTACGAGCAGTACTTC. It translates to CASSPGELSYEQYF.

This clonotype was counted a single time. V usage is TRBV14 and J usage is TRBJ1-4; D uncertain. Per the germline V gene, CDR1 is SGHDN and CDR2 is FVKESK. Trimming removed 1 base at V and 3 bases at J, with 12 bases between. This CDR3 region has 16 residues. The CDR3 region is CASSQGWRVPNEKLFF. For the CDR3, the DNA is TGTGCCAGCAGCCAAGGTTGGCGAGTTCCTAATGAAAAACTGTTTTTT.

This chain uses TRBV3-1 with TRBJ2-1; possibly TRBD2 for D (5 bases). Germline V gene sequence: CDR1 LGHDT, CDR2 YNNKEL (reference sequence). There are 12 residues in the CDR3. Trimming left V 5 bases short and J 8 bases short, with 10 bases between. In nucleotides, the CDR3 is TGTGCCAGCAGCGGTGGGAGCGATGAGCAGTTCTTC. Amino acids: CASSGGSDEQFF.

This clonotype has only one observation. J is TRBJ2-7 and V is TRBV20-1; 8 positions agree with TRBD1. This CDR3 has 15 amino acids. Germline lookup yields CDR1 DFQATT and CDR2 SNEGSKA (reference sequence). Unmatched junction bases numbered 7, after V lost 1 base and J lost 2 bases. CDR3 in amino acids: CSARATGGDAYEQYF. DNA of the CDR3: TGCAGTGCTAGAGCCACAGGGGGAGACGCCTACGAGCAGTACTTC.

The chain uses TRBV30 and TRBJ2-1; 10 nucleotides line up with TRBD2. This CDR3 spans 15 amino acids. In germline, CDR1 is GTSNPN, CDR2 SVGIG (reference sequence). Losses at the gene ends were 2 bases for V and 2 bases for J; bases not matched to a gene: 3. The CDR3 reads CAWSRTSGTYNEQFF. CDR3 coding DNA: TGTGCCTGGAGTCGGACTAGCGGAACCTACAATGAGCAGTTCTTC.

CDR3 nucleotides: TGTGCCAGCAGCTTAATTGGCTTGACAGGCAACACCGGGGAGCTGTTTTTT. Protein product: CASSLIGLTGNTGELFF. The V gene is TRBV7-6, the J gene TRBJ2-2, with D perhaps TRBD1 (6 bases). The V gene lost 2 bases and the J gene lost 2 bases, with 15 bases spanning the gap. CDR1 is SGHVS, CDR2 FNYEAQ, per germline. The CDR3 length is 17 residues.

As regards this clonotype: One end of the junction is discordant with germline, which a read error may explain. This chain uses TRBV11-2 with TRBJ2-7; 8 bases are a match to TRBD1. The CDR3 is 15 amino acids. The germline gives CDR1 SGHAT, CDR2 FQNNGV. CDR3 residues: CASSLDGTGYYGQYF. The CDR3 DNA is TGTGCCAGCAGCTTAGATGGGACAGGTTATTACGGGCAGTACTTC.